This T cell receptor beta chain was observed in a study of lung T cells in sarcoidosis with Löfgren's syndrome. Whole-study results and caveats: Shared TRAV12-1 and TRBV2 CDR3 motifs across Löfgren's syndrome patients reportedly suggested public CD4+ TCRs. Versus controls, Löfgren's syndrome patients reportedly showed TRAV12-1 and TRBV2 as most expanded.

As concerns this clonotype: Antigen: not known.

TCRdb reprocessed the reads via MiXCR and lists one record per CDR3 protein. In the table there are 58,000 or so distinct CDR3 sequences, roughly 20% of which are singletons. The length of the CDR3 is 13 residues. V was shortened by 3 bases and J by 5 bases, with 10 bases between the two germline ends. Germline CDR1 is SGHRS and CDR2 is YFSETQ. The rearrangement joins TRBV5-1 to TRBJ2-3; maybe TRBD2 (6 bases). The source material was CD4+ T cells from PBMCs. The TCR comes from a human donor with sarcoidosis (Löfgren's syndrome or another form), or a control subject (not recorded which). CDR3 protein: CASSSTSRDTQYF. In DNA, the CDR3 is TGCGCCAGCAGCTCTACTAGCCGAGATACGCAGTATTTT.